This TCR beta chain was sequenced in a study of CD8+CD57+ T cells in acquired aplastic anemia. Using genomic DNA as the template, TCR beta VDJ and CDR3 profiling was carried out. Via MiXCR, TCRdb re-called the reads, giving one row per CDR3 protein. The repertoire holds 150,000 to 200,000 distinct CDR3 sequences, with just under 65% as singletons. This CDR3 region has 12 residues. Trimming removed 4 bases from V and 4 bases from J, with 7 bases in between. Germline V gene data show CDR1 as SNHLY and CDR2 as FYNNEI. This clonotype was observed at least ten times. The sequencing input was sorted CD4+, CD8+, or CD8+CD57+ T cells (not recorded which) from PBMCs. The chain is built from TRBV2 and TRBJ1-2; D is unclear. This TCR came from a human donor in good health. This chain's CDR3 is CASSVTVYGYTF. The CDR3 DNA sequence: TGTGCCAGCAGTGTCACAGTCTATGGCTACACCTTC.